These T cell receptor beta chains were read from a single sample in a study of cytomegalovirus exposure and HLA in healthy donors. The protocol was immunoSEQ multiplex PCR, while the TCRdb copy is restricted to in-frame clones and leaves out a portion. The sample consists of under 200,000 clones, 80% of them appearing once. Sequenced input: PBMCs. Receptor source: a man aged 35 to 55 in good health and CMV-seronegative. Both conserved end residues are part of each CDR3. A D gene is named only where the DNA matches it firmly. Only part of the rows carry a size: once, few, many, or a class if the clone is expanded.

v_call	j_call	clone_size	d_call	cdr3_aa	cdr3_nt
TRBV6-1	TRBJ1-1	few	.	CASSPREAFF	TGTGCCAGCAGCCCCCGTGAAGCTTTCTTT
TRBV6-5	TRBJ2-5	.	TRBD1	CASSRQGYQETQYF	TGTGCCAGCAGTCGACAGGGCTACCAAGAGACCCAGTACTTC
TRBV4-1	TRBJ1-3	.	TRBD1	CASSQGTGDRAGNTIYF	TGCGCCAGCAGCCAAGGCACCGGAGACAGGGCTGGAAACACCATATATTTT
TRBV2	TRBJ2-2	.	.	CASSEEGGHGPGELFF	TGTGCCAGCAGTGAAGAGGGGGGGCACGGTCCCGGGGAGCTGTTTTTT
TRBV4-1	TRBJ1-1	.	TRBD1	CASSHADRGRMNTEAFF	TGCGCCAGCAGCCATGCTGACAGGGGGAGAATGAACACTGAAGCTTTCTTT
TRBV9	TRBJ2-3	.	TRBD1	CASSPQGAGTGAADTQYF	TGTGCCAGCAGCCCCCAAGGCGCCGGGACAGGGGCAGCAGATACGCAGTATTTT
TRBV6-6	TRBJ2-7	once	TRBD1	CASSSIDRGFYEQYF	TGTGCCAGCAGTTCTATCGACAGGGGGTTCTACGAGCAGTACTTC
TRBV10-2	TRBJ2-2	.	.	CASNWAGQNTGELFF	TGCGCCAGCAATTGGGCGGGGCAGAACACCGGGGAGCTGTTTTTT
TRBV7-2	TRBJ1-1	.	TRBD1	CASSMGQLTRAFF	TGTGCCAGCAGCATGGGACAGCTCACTAGGGCTTTCTTT
TRBV7-2	TRBJ2-3	.	TRBD2	CASSSGLAEGTEDTQYF	TGTGCCAGCAGCTCGGGACTAGCGGAGGGGACCGAAGATACGCAGTATTTT
TRBV5-1	TRBJ1-4	.	TRBD1	CASSLFGTGDEKLFF	TGCGCCAGCAGCTTGTTTGGGACAGGTGATGAAAAACTGTTTTTT